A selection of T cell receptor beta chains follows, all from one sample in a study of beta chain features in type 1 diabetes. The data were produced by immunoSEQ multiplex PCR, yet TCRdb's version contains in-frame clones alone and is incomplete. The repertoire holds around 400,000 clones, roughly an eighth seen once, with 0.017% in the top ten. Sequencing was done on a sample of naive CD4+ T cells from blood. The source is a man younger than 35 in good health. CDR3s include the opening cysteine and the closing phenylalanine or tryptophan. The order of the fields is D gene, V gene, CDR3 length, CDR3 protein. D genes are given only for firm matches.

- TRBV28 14 CASSLFPITRGYTF
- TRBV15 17 CATSDPGARLGDEKLFF
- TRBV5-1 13 CASSFPGTAEQYF
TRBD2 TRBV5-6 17 CASSPWTSAELYNEQFF
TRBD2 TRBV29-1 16 CSVTQRLAGVGDEQFF
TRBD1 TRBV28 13 CASSFKSGQGAFF
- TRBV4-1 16 CASSQYSAGYKETQYF
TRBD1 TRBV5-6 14 CASRPRGRVTEAFF
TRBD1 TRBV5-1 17 CASSSRTGGAPTGELFF
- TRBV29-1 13 CSVDAGGNQPQHF
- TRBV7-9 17 CASSPRTIGGRTDTQYF
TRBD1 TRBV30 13 CAWIGTGGFGYTF
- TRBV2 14 CASRGSAVRYEQYF
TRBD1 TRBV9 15 CASSEGTGRNHEQYF
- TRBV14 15 CASSLGVRDGHEQYF
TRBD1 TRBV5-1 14 CASSLLTGNGEAFF
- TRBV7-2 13 CASELGLTLEQFF
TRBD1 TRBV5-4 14 CASSFDRVTGELFF
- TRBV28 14 CASTLEGRGYEQYF
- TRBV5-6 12 CASSWRSYGYTF
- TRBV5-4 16 CASSTGQGGGTGELFF
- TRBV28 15 CASSYPGHLSYEQYF
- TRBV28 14 CASSPTGHGGFYTF
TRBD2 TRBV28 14 CASGLAGSTGELFF
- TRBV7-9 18 CASRNYPRPLGGPDTQYF
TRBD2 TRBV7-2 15 CASSRGATSGAEQYF
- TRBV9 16 CASSASWGQGGSEQYF